Detailed here is one TCR beta chain. Antigen specificity is unknown. This entry comes from a study of T cells in localized non-small cell lung cancer. Study-level results: When the top 100 tumor clones were examined, a median roughly 62 of them also appeared in the adjacent lung, which was paired and uninvolved. It was uninvolved adjacent lung that showed the highest T cell clonality, exceeding tumor. Sequence data derive from only one tumor region, so heterogeneity remains possible.

Germline V gene lookup returns CDR1 SGHDT and CDR2 YYEEEE. With 1 base removed from V and 2 bases from J, the gap between germline ends came to 10 bases. The CDR3 is 15 amino acids. Profiled with immunoSEQ multiplex PCR; TCRdb holds only in-frame clones, not every one. Of roughly 16,000 clones listed, about four fifths are singletons. The gene calls are TRBV5-6 and TRBJ2-1, with D possibly TRBD2 on 5 matching bases. Source: peripheral blood, taken before any cancer treatment. The source of this sequence is a male donor older than 55 with stage I lung adenocarcinoma. The CDR3 region is CASSLSGAPYNEQFF. DNA for the CDR3: TGTGCCAGCAGCTTGAGCGGAGCCCCCTACAATGAGCAGTTCTTC.